This T cell receptor (beta chain) was obtained from a study of OX40 agonist ivuxolimab in advanced cancers. Turning to the study itself: Enrollees could have had prior anti-PD-1, anti-PD-L1 or anti-CTLA-4 therapy, which about 40% had received. Study-level findings and limits: Dosing at 0.1 to 3.0 mg/kg was accompanied by clonal expansion of CD4+ and CD8+ blood T cells by week 6.

Only in-frame clones appear in the TCRdb table, and some are missing; sequencing was by immunoSEQ multiplex PCR. The sample contains approximately 82,000 clones, approximately 87% of which appear only once. Trimming removed 2 bases from V and 6 bases from J; junction bases left unmatched: 13. Germline V CDR1 and CDR2: SGHRS, YFSETQ. The length of the CDR3 is 16 residues. Regarding this clone: Its antigen is unidentified.

The source is an adult with an advanced solid tumor such as melanoma, head and neck, liver or kidney cancer. This chain links TRBV5-1 with TRBJ2-7; 8 bases map to TRBD2. The sequencing used CD4+ or CD8+ T cells sorted from blood, collected in a trial of the OX40 agonist ivuxolimab. The DNA of the CDR3 is TGCGCCAGCAGCTTAACGGGACTAGGCCTGAGTCGCGAGCAGTACTTC. Translation: CASSLTGLGLSREQYF.